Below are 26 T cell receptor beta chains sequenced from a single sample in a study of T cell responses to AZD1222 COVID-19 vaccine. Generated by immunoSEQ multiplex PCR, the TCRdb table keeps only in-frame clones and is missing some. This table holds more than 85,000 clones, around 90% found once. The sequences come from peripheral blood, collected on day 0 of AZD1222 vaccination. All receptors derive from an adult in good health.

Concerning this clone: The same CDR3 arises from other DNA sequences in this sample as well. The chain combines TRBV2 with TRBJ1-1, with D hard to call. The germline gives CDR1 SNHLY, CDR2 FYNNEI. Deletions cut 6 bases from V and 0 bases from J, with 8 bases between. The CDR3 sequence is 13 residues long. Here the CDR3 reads CASRVLMNTEAFF. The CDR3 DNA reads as TGTGCCAGCAGAGTATTGATGAACACTGAAGCTTTCTTT.

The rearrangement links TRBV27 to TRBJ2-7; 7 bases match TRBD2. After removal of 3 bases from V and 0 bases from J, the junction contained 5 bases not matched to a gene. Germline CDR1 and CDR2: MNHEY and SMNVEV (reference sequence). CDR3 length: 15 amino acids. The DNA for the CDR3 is TGTGCCAGCAGTTTCGGGACTACAAGCTCCTACGAGCAGTACTTC. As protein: CASSFGTTSSYEQYF.

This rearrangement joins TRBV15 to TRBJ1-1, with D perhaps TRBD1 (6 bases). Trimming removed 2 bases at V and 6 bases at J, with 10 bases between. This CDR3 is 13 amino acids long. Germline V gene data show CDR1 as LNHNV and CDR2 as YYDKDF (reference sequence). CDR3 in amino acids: CATSRKQGSEAFF. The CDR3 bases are TGTGCCACCAGCAGAAAACAGGGTTCTGAAGCTTTCTTT.

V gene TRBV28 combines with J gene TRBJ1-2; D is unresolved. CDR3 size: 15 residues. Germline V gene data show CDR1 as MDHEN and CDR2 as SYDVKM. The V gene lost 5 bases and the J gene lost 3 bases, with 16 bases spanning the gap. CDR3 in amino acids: CASSPRIVRYYGYTF. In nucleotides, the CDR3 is TGTGCCAGCAGTCCAAGGATTGTACGCTACTATGGCTACACCTTC.

The CDR3: CASSQVDSPRSEQYF. In DNA form, the CDR3 reads TGTGCCAGCAGCCAAGTGGACAGTCCTAGGAGCGAGCAGTACTTC. The chain is built from TRBV14 and TRBJ2-7; D may be TRBD1 (6 bases). CDR1 is SGHDN, CDR2 FVKESK, per germline. V dropped 1 base and J dropped 6 bases, with 16 bases sitting between them. The CDR3 is made up of 15 amino acids.

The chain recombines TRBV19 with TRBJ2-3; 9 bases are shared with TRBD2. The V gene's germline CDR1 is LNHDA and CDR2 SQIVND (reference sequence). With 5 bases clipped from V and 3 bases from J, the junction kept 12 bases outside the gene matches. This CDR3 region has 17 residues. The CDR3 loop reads CASSPWVAGAGTDTQYF. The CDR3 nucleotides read TGTGCCAGTAGTCCTTGGGTAGCGGGAGCGGGGACAGATACGCAGTATTTT.

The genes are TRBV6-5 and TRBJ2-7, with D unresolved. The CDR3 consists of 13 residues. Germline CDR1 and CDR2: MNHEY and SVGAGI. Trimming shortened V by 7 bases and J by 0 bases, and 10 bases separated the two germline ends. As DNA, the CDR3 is TGTGCCAGCACTTTGGTAAGCTCCTACGAGCAGTACTTC. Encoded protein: CASTLVSSYEQYF.

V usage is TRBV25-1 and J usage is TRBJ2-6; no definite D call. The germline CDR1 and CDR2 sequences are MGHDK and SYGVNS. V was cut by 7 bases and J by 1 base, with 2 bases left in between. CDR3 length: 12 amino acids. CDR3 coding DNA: TGTGCCAGCATTTCTGGGGCCAACGTCCTGACTTTC. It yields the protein CASISGANVLTF.

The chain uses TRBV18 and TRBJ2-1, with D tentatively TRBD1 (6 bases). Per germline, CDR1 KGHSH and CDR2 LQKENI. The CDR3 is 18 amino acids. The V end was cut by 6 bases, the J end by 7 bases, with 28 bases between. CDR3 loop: CASSQNRPTGNGNNEQFF. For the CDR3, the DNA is TGTGCCAGCTCCCAAAACAGACCAACAGGGAATGGTAATAATGAGCAGTTCTTC.

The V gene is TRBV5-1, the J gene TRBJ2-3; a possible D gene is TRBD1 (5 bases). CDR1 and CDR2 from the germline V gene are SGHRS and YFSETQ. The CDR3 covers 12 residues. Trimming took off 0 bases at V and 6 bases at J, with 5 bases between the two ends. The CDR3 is CASSLDRDTQYF. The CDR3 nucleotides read TGCGCCAGCAGCTTGGACAGGGATACGCAGTATTTT.

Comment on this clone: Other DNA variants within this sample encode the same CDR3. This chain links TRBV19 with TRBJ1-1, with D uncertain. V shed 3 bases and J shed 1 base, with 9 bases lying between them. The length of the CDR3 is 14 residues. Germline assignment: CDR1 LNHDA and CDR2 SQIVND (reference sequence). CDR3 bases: TGTGCCAGTAGTATGGACGGGCGGAACACTGAAGCTTTCTTT. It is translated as CASSMDGRNTEAFF.

The DNA of the CDR3 is TGTGCCAGCAGCTTTTCCGGGGGGCGGACTGAAGCTTTCTTT. This encodes CASSFSGGRTEAFF. The rearrangement uses TRBV2 and TRBJ1-1; D is possibly TRBD1 (6 bases). V dropped 6 bases and J dropped 5 bases, with 16 bases sitting between them. The CDR3 totals 14 residues. CDR1 SNHLY and CDR2 FYNNEI come from the germline V gene.

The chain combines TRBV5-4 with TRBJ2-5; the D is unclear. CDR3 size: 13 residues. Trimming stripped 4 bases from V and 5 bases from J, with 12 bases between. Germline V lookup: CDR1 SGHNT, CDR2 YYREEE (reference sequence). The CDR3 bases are TGTGCCAGCAGCCTGGTTTTCCAGGAGACCCAGTACTTC. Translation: CASSLVFQETQYF.

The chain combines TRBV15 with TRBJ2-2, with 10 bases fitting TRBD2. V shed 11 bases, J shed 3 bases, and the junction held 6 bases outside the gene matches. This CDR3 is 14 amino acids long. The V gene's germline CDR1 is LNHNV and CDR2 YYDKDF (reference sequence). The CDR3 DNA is TGTGCCGCCGAGCGGGGGGGATACACCGGGGAGCTGTTTTTT. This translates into CAAERGGYTGELFF.

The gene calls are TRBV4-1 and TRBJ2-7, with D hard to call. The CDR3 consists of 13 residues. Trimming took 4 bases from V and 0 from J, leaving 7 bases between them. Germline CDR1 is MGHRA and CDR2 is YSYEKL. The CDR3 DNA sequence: TGCGCCAGCAGCCGGGGATACTCCTACGAGCAGTACTTC. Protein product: CASSRGYSYEQYF.

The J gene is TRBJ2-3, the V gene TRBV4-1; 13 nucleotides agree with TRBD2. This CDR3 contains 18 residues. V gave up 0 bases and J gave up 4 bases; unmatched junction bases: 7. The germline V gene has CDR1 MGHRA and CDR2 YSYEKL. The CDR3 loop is CASSQDRWTSGGSDTQYF. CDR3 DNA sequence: TGCGCCAGCAGCCAAGATCGCTGGACTAGCGGGGGATCAGATACGCAGTATTTT.

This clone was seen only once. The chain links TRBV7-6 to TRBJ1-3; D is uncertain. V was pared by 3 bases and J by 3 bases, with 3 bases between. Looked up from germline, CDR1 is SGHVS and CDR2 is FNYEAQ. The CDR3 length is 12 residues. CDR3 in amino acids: CASSLLGNTIYF. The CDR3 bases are TGTGCCAGCAGCTTGCTTGGAAACACCATATATTTT.

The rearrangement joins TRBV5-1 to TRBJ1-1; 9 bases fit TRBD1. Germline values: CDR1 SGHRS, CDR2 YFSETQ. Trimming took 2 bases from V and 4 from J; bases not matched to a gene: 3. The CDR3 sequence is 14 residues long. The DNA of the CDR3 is TGCGCCAGCAGCTTACAGGGGGCAAGCACTGAAGCTTTCTTT. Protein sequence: CASSLQGASTEAFF.

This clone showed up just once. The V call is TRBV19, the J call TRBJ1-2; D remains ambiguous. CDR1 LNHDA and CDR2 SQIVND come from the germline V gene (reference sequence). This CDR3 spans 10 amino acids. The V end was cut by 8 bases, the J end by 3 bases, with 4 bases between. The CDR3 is CASAHYGYTF. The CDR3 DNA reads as TGTGCCAGTGCGCACTATGGCTACACCTTC.

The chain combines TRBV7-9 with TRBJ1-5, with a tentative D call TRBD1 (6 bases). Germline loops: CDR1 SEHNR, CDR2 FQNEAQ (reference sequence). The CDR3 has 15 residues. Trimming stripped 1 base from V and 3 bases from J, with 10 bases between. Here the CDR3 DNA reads TGTGCCAGCAGCTTAGGAGGGGGACTCAATCAGCCCCAGCATTTT. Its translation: CASSLGGGLNQPQHF. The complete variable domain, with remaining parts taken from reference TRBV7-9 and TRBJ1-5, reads DTGVSQNPRHKITKRGQNVTFRCDPISEHNRLYWYRQTLGQGPEFLTYFQNEAQLEKSRLLSDRFSAERPKGSFSTLEIQRTEQGDSAMYLCASSLGGGLNQPQHFGDGTRLSIL.

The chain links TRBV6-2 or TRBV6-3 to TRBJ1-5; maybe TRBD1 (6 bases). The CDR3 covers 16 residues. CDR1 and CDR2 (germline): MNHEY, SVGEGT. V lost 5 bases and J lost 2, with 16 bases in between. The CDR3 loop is CASSPPLTGRNQPQHF. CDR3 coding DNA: TGTGCCAGCAGTCCCCCGCTGACAGGTCGCAATCAGCCCCAGCATTTT.

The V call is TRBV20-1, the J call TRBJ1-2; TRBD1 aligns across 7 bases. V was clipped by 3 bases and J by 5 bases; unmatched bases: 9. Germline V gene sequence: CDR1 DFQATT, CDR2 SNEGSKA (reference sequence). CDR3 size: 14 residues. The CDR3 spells CSASPWEGAYGYTF. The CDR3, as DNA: TGCAGTGCTAGTCCCTGGGAGGGGGCGTATGGCTACACCTTC.

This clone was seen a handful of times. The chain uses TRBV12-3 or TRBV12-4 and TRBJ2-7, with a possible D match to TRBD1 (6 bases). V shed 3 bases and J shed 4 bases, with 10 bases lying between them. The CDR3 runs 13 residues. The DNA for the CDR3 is TGTGCCAGCAGTTTGGGACATTGGTACGAGCAGTACTTC. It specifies CASSLGHWYEQYF.

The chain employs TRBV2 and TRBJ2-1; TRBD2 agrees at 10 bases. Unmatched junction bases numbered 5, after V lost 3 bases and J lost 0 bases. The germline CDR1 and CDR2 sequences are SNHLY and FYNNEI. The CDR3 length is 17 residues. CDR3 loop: CASSDPLAGVSYNEQFF. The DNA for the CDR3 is TGTGCCAGCAGTGACCCCCTAGCGGGAGTCTCCTACAATGAGCAGTTCTTC.

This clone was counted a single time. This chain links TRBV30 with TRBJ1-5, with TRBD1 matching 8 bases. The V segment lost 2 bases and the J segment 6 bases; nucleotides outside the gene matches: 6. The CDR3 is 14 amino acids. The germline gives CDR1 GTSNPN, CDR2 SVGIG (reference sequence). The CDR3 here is CAWSSSRGLQPQHF. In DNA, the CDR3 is TGTGCCTGGAGTTCAAGCAGGGGGCTTCAGCCCCAGCATTTT.

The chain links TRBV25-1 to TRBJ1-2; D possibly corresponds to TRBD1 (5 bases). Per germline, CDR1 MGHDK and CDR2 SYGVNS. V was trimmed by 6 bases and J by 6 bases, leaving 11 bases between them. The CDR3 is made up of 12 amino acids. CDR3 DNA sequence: TGTGCCAGCAGCGGGCAGGGTCATGGCTACACCTTC. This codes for CASSGQGHGYTF.